This T cell receptor beta chain is from a study of blood T cell repertoires in COVID-19. This clone is medium-sized by share. With V trimmed by 3 bases and J by 6 bases, 20 bases remained unmatched. Germline assignment: CDR1 LNHNV and CDR2 YYDKDF (reference sequence). The CDR3 is 20 amino acids. Repertoires were generated with immunoSEQ multiplex PCR, while TCRdb's copy carries only in-frame clones and drops some. This sample has approximately 190,000 clones, with approximately 80% found just once. The genes are TRBV15 and TRBJ2-6; 7 nucleotides agree with TRBD1. The TCR sequence derives from a woman aged 55-69 years with acute COVID-19. The sequencing sample was made of PBMCs or T cells enriched from blood (not recorded which). CDR3 nucleotide sequence: TGTGCCACCAGCAGTCAATCCCGGGACAGTGAAACGGTCGCGGCCAACGTCCTGACTTTC. This encodes CATSSQSRDSETVAANVLTF.